These 5 T cell receptor beta chains came from one sample sequenced in a study of OX40 agonist ivuxolimab in advanced cancers. TCRdb's copy holds only in-frame clones and misses some; the assay was immunoSEQ multiplex PCR. Of more than 40,000 clones listed, 88% are singletons. The sequencing here drew on CD4+ or CD8+ T cells sorted from blood, taken in a trial of the OX40 agonist ivuxolimab. These receptors all come from an adult with an advanced solid tumor such as melanoma, head and neck, liver or kidney cancer.

V gene TRBV5-4 combines with J gene TRBJ2-7; D uncertain. Per the germline V gene, CDR1 is SGHNT and CDR2 is YYREEE (reference sequence). The CDR3 has 13 amino acids. With 3 bases removed from V and 0 bases from J, the gap between germline ends came to 7 bases. CDR3 DNA: TGTGCCAGCAGCTCTGTTAACTCCTACGAGCAGTACTTC. Translated, it gives CASSSVNSYEQYF.

The CDR3 is CASSVRDRGSDGYTF. The CDR3 DNA is TGTGCCAGCAGCGTCCGGGACAGGGGTAGTGATGGCTACACCTTC. The chain joins TRBV7-8 to TRBJ1-2, with 10 positions matching TRBD1. CDR3 length equals 15 residues. The germline V gene has CDR1 SGHVS and CDR2 FQNEAQ. Trimming took 5 bases from V and 6 from J; bases not matched to a gene: 9.

V and J are TRBV28 and TRBJ1-6; unclear D gene. The ends were cut back, 5 bases at V and 7 bases at J, with 6 bases in the middle. Germline assignment: CDR1 MDHEN and CDR2 SYDVKM. CDR3 size: 12 residues. The CDR3 nucleotides read TGTGCCAGCAGTCTCGTGAATTCACCCCTCCACTTT. Its translation is CASSLVNSPLHF.

The V gene is TRBV30, the J gene TRBJ2-5; D possibly corresponds to TRBD1 (6 bases). Trimming pared 3 bases from V and 5 bases from J, leaving 22 bases between. CDR3 length: 16 residues. CDR1 is GTSNPN, CDR2 SVGIG, per germline (reference sequence). The DNA of the CDR3 is TGTGCCTGGAGGTTGAGGGCAGGACTGAGGGGGGAGACCCAGTACTTC. Translating gives CAWRLRAGLRGETQYF.

The chain links TRBV7-3 to TRBJ2-2, with D unclear. The germline CDR1 and CDR2 sequences are SGHTA and FQGTGA. The CDR3 is 13 residues long. V was clipped by 4 bases and J by 2 bases, with 5 bases between them. The chain's CDR3 is CASSSPNTGELFF. For the CDR3, the DNA is TGTGCCAGCAGCTCCCCTAACACCGGGGAGCTGTTTTTT. Full variable domain (outside the CDR3, taken from reference TRBV7-3 and TRBJ2-2): GAGVSQTPSNKVTEKGKYVELRCDPISGHTALYWYRQSLGQGPEFLIYFQGTGAADDSGLPNDRFFAVRPEGSVSTLKIQRTERGDSAVYLCASSSPNTGELFFGEGSRLTVL.